What follows is one T cell receptor (beta chain) and its context. Only in-frame clones appear in the TCRdb table, and some are missing; sequencing was by immunoSEQ multiplex PCR. The sample includes about 350,000 clones, about nine tenths of them seen just once. Germline V CDR1 and CDR2: MDHEN, SYDVKM. V lost 6 bases to trimming and J lost 2 bases, with 8 bases between them. The CDR3 has 12 amino acids. The data originate from a study of blood T cell repertoires in COVID-19. Background on the study: The United States, Italy and Spain were the sources of the acute and convalescent COVID-19 samples. T cells, B-cell-depleted T cells, or PBMCs supplied cDNA or gDNA.

The Seattle site enrolled patients during active infection and followed them longitudinally. This receptor was obtained from a woman in her seventies with COVID-19, enrolled during active disease. The gene calls are TRBV28 and TRBJ2-7; no clear D. The sequencing sample was made of peripheral blood. The CDR3 region is CASRGTAYEQYF. The CDR3 nucleotides read TGTGCCAGCAGGGGTACAGCCTACGAGCAGTACTTC.